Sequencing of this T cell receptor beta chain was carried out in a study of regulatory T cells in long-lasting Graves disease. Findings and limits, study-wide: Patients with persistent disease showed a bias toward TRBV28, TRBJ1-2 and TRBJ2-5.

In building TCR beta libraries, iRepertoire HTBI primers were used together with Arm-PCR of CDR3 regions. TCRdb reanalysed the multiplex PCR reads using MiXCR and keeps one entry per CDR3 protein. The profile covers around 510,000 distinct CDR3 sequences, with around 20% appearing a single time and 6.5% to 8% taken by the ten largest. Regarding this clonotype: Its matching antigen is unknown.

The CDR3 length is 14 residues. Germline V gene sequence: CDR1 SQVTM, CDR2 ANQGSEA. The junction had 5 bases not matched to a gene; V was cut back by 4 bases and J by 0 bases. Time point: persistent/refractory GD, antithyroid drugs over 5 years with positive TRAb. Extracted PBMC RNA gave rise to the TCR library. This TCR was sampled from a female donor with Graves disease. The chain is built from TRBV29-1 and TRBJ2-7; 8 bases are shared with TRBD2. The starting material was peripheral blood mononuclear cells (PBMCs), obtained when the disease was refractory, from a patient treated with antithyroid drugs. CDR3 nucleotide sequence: TGCAGCGTTGCTGGCGGGACTAGCTCCTACGAGCAGTACTTC. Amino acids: CSVAGGTSSYEQYF.